Below, 14 T cell receptor beta chains from the same sample are listed, as sequenced in a study of long-term antiretroviral therapy in people with HIV. The libraries were made with immunoSEQ v3.0 at survey level. The method was immunoSEQ multiplex PCR; TCRdb's version includes in-frame clones alone and lacks a portion of them. The data contain approximately 45,000 clones, approximately 89% of them singletons. The sample consisted of unsorted PBMCs, taken 0.1 years before starting antiretroviral therapy. The receptors derive from a woman between 50 and 59 years old with HIV.

The chain couples TRBV2 to TRBJ1-5; the D is unclear. Germline assignment: CDR1 SNHLY and CDR2 FYNNEI. The V and J ends lost 3 bases and 0 bases respectively, with 9 bases between them. This CDR3 comprises 15 residues. CDR3 residues: CASSDGQYSNQPQHF. CDR3 coding DNA: TGTGCCAGCAGTGATGGCCAGTATAGCAATCAGCCCCAGCATTTT.

V usage is TRBV6-5 and J usage is TRBJ2-3; D may be TRBD1 (5 bases). Trimming removed 6 bases from V and 7 bases from J, with 11 bases in between. The CDR3 has 12 amino acids. Germline V gene lookup returns CDR1 MNHEY and CDR2 SVGAGI. For the CDR3, the DNA is TGTGCCAGCAGCAGGGTGGGAAATACGCAGTATTTT. Amino acids: CASSRVGNTQYF.

The chain carries TRBV5-1 and TRBJ2-1, with unresolved D. The CDR3 totals 15 residues. CDR1 is SGHRS, CDR2 YFSETQ, per germline. V was pared by 4 bases and J by 0 bases, with 11 bases between. CDR3 sequence: CASSPGPGSYNEQFF. CDR3 sequence (DNA): TGCGCCAGCAGCCCCGGGCCCGGCTCCTACAATGAGCAGTTCTTC.

The chain recombines TRBV18 with TRBJ2-1; D is uncertain. The CDR3 contains 14 residues. V lost 2 bases to trimming and J lost 6 bases, with 11 bases between them. Per germline, CDR1 KGHSH and CDR2 LQKENI. In DNA form, the CDR3 reads TGTGCCAGCTCACCATGGGCGGACGGCAATGAGCAGTTCTTC. It is translated as CASSPWADGNEQFF.

J is TRBJ1-1 and V is TRBV29-1; 7 bases are shared with TRBD1. This CDR3 contains 13 residues. From germline, CDR1 is SQVTM and CDR2 ANQGSEA. V was pared by 7 bases and J by 0 bases, with 5 bases of the junction left unmatched. The CDR3 nucleotides are TGCAGCGCCTTGGGACAGATGAACACTGAAGCTTTCTTT. This encodes CSALGQMNTEAFF.

The chain is built from TRBV9 and TRBJ2-3; 7 positions match TRBD2. This CDR3 comprises 19 residues. Trimming removed 0 bases from V and 0 bases from J; junction bases left unmatched: 13. The germline gives CDR1 SGDLS, CDR2 YYNGEE. The CDR3 nucleotides are TGTGCCAGCAGCGTAGCTCTAAGATCTAGCGGTCTTAGCACAGATACGCAGTATTTT. Protein: CASSVALRSSGLSTDTQYF.

The chain has TRBV5-4 and TRBJ1-6; D is undetermined. The ends were cut back, 0 bases at V and 0 bases at J, with 10 bases in the middle. The CDR3 is 17 amino acids. Germline lookup yields CDR1 SGHNT and CDR2 YYREEE (reference sequence). The CDR3 sequence: CASSLGSISSYNSPLHF. The CDR3 region has the DNA TGTGCCAGCAGCTTGGGCAGCATAAGCTCCTATAATTCACCCCTCCACTTT.

The genes are TRBV6-5 and TRBJ2-2; D tentatively reads TRBD1 or TRBD2 (7 bases each). Germline assignment: CDR1 MNHEY and CDR2 SVGAGI. The V and J ends lost 4 bases and 4 bases respectively, with 13 bases between them. This CDR3 is 15 amino acids long. The CDR3 reads CASSLQGRGTGELFF. CDR3 nucleotide sequence: TGTGCCAGCAGTTTACAGGGGAGGGGCACCGGGGAGCTGTTTTTT.

V is TRBV6-9 and J is TRBJ1-1; 7 bases line up with TRBD1. Trimming cost V 2 bases and J 5 bases; bases outside gene matches: 17. CDR3 length equals 18 residues. CDR1 and CDR2 from the germline V gene are MNHGY and SVAAGI. The CDR3 protein is CASSYEDTNRGKWTEAFF. CDR3 sequence (DNA): TGTGCCAGCAGTTATGAGGACACTAACAGGGGAAAGTGGACTGAAGCTTTCTTT.

This clone came up once. This chain uses TRBV2 with TRBJ1-1, with D unclear. This CDR3 is built from 14 residues. V dropped 4 bases and J dropped 0 bases, with 9 bases sitting between them. CDR1 is SNHLY and CDR2 is FYNNEI in the germline V gene. The CDR3 protein is CASSGVNLNTEAFF. Written as DNA, the CDR3 is TGTGCCAGCAGTGGGGTGAACTTGAACACTGAAGCTTTCTTT.

In its sample, this clone is medium-sized. The sample contains more than one DNA sequence encoding this CDR3. The chain couples TRBV5-1 to TRBJ1-4; no definite D call. V was trimmed by 4 bases and J by 0 bases, leaving 10 bases between them. CDR3 size: 15 residues. Germline V gives CDR1 SGHRS, CDR2 YFSETQ. CDR3 coding DNA: TGCGCCAGCAGCCCGTGGACGGCAACTAATGAAAAACTGTTTTTT. It translates to CASSPWTATNEKLFF.

This clone was counted once. The chain has TRBV10-3 and TRBJ1-1, with a tentative D call TRBD1 (6 bases). The CDR3 contains 14 residues. From germline, CDR1 is ENHRY and CDR2 SYGVKD. The ends were cut back, 3 bases at V and 4 bases at J, with 12 bases in the middle. CDR3 coding DNA: TGTGCCATCAGTGAAATTTCGGGGGCCACTGAAGCTTTCTTT. Residues: CAISEISGATEAFF.

This clone occurred once. The rearrangement uses TRBV6-5 and TRBJ2-7, with D hard to call. The CDR3 is made up of 14 amino acids. Looked up from germline, CDR1 is MNHEY and CDR2 is SVGAGI. V was shortened by 0 bases and J by 3 bases, with 9 bases between the two germline ends. CDR3 nucleotides: TGTGCCAGCAGTTACTCTGGCAGGAGCTACGAGCAGTACTTC. It encodes CASSYSGRSYEQYF.

The chain has TRBV4-1 and TRBJ1-4; TRBD1 matches at 11 bases. V shed 2 bases, J shed 5 bases, and the junction held 4 bases outside the gene matches. Germline V CDR1 and CDR2: MGHRA, YSYEKL. There are 16 residues in the CDR3. This CDR3 reads CASSQPRTGGNEKLFF. CDR3 coding DNA: TGCGCCAGCAGCCAACCCAGGACAGGGGGCAATGAAAAACTGTTTTTT.